The sequence of this T cell receptor beta chain was determined in a study of persistence of HIV-infected CD4 T cells. About the research overall: Two participants gave one leukapheresis sample; others gave up to about 200 mL blood repeatedly.

There are 15 residues in the CDR3. V lost 3 bases and J 7 bases, leaving 19 bases between the germline ends. CDR1 KGHSH and CDR2 LQKENI come from the germline V gene. Overlapping HIV-1 Gag 15-mer peptides at approximately 1 ug per peptide per mL were used. Sorting selected CD4+ T cells upregulating both CD40 ligand and CD69. CD4+ T cell counts exceeded 400 cells/uL; CMV serology was positive. A remark on this clone: Its cognate antigen is unknown.

The immunoSEQ assay was version 4, run in survey mode. TCRdb keeps only in-frame clones here, not all; method: immunoSEQ multiplex PCR. The sample carries tens of thousands of clones, 70% recorded once. This material consisted of CD4+ T cells sorted from PBMCs after approximately 18-hour stimulation, taken from a patient who received antiretroviral therapy. The sequence was collected from an adult man with HIV who was CMV-seropositive. The rearrangement uses TRBV18 and TRBJ2-7; D is unclear. The CDR3 DNA sequence: TGTGCCAGCTCACCCAACCCGATCTCCTCCGGGGAGCAGTACTTC. Its translation is CASSPNPISSGEQYF.